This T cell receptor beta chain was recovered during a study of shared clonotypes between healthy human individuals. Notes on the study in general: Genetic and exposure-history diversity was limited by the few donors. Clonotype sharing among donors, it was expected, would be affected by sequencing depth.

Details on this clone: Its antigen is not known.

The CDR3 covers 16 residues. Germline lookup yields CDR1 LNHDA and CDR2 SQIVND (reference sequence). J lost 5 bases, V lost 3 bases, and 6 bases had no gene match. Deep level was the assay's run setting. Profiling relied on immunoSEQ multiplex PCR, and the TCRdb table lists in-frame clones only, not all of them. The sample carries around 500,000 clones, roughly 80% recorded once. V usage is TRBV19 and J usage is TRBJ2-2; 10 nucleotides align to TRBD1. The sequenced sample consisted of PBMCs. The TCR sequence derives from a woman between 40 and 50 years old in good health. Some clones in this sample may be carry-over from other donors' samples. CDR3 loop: CASSIPGDRGTGELFF. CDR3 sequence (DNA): TGTGCCAGTAGTATCCCTGGGGACAGGGGTACCGGGGAGCTGTTTTTT.